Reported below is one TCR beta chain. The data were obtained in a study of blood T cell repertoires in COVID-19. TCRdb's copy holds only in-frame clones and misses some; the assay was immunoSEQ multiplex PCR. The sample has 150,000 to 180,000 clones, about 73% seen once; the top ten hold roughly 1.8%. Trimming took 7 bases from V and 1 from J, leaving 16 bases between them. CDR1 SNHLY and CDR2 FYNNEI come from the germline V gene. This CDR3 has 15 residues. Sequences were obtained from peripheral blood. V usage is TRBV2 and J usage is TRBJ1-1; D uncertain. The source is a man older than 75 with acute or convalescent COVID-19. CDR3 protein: CASTAAYRPNTEAFF. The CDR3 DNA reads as TGTGCCAGCACGGCAGCCTACAGACCGAACACTGAAGCTTTCTTT.